Included here is one T cell receptor beta chain sequence, with context. This sample was included in a study of T cell changes during pregnancy in multiple sclerosis. Profiled with immunoSEQ multiplex PCR; TCRdb holds only in-frame clones, not every one. This sample carries tens of thousands of clones, around 93% of them seen once, and the ten largest clones take approximately 2.4%. Here the sequenced sample was peripheral blood, taken in the third trimester of pregnancy. This receptor was identified in a female donor with multiple sclerosis, enrolled in a pregnancy study.

CDR3 region: CASSLKGGQVYGYTF. The CDR3 region has the DNA TGTGCCAGCAGCTTAAAAGGGGGCCAGGTCTATGGCTACACCTTC. V usage is TRBV7-2 and J usage is TRBJ1-2; TRBD1 aligns across 7 bases. Trimming cost V 2 bases and J 4 bases; bases outside gene matches: 7. The CDR3 is made up of 15 amino acids. The V gene's germline CDR1 is SGHTA and CDR2 FQGNSA.